These T cell receptor beta chains were read from a single sample in a study of T cell responses to AZD1222 COVID-19 vaccine. The table came from immunoSEQ multiplex PCR; TCRdb's copy has only in-frame clones and leaves some out. The data show over 95,000 clones, just over 90% seen once. The source was peripheral blood, collected 28 days after the second AZD1222 dose. The receptors come from an adult who received the AZD1222 COVID-19 vaccine. CDR3s include the opening cysteine and the closing phenylalanine or tryptophan. The D gene is left open where the match is weak. Clone size is not always given. Where it is, it says once, few, many or a class for expanded clones.

d_call	j_call	v_call	clone_size	cdr3_nt	cdr3_aa
-	TRBJ2-1	TRBV19	-	TGTGCCAGTAGGGCTCCCGAGAGGGCCCCCGATGAGCAGTTCTTC	CASRAPERAPDEQFF
-	TRBJ2-7	TRBV28	-	TGTGCCAGCAGTTTCCCTGGGACTGGATCCTACGAGCAGTACTTC	CASSFPGTGSYEQYF
TRBD2	TRBJ2-2	TRBV7-8	-	TGTGCCAGCAGCTTAATGCGGGAGACCACCGGGGAGCTGTTTTTT	CASSLMRETTGELFF
-	TRBJ1-1	TRBV9	-	TGTGCCAGCAGCGTAGGGGGGACGTCCATGGTCACTGAAGCTTTCTTT	CASSVGGTSMVTEAFF
-	TRBJ2-1	TRBV6-6	-	TGTGCCAGCAGTCGATTGAGGGACTTTCCGGGGGTAGTATCCTACAATGAGCAGTTCTTC	CASSRLRDFPGVVSYNEQFF
-	TRBJ1-3	TRBV6-5	-	TGTGCCAGCAGTTTCGGGACGGGCGCTGGAAACACCATATATTTT	CASSFGTGAGNTIYF
-	TRBJ1-4	TRBV5-1	-	TGCGCCAGCAGCCTGGCAGGGGTTGAAAAACTGTTTTTT	CASSLAGVEKLFF
-	TRBJ1-4	TRBV28	-	TGTGCCAGCAGTTTACCGGGGGAAAAACTGTTTTTT	CASSLPGEKLFF
-	TRBJ1-1	TRBV7-9	-	TGTGCCAGCAGCTTAGCGGCCGGCACTGAAGCTTTCTTT	CASSLAAGTEAFF
TRBD1	TRBJ2-5	TRBV7-8	-	TGTGCCAGCAGCTTACCCATCGGACAGGGGGCGGAGGAGACCCAGTACTTC	CASSLPIGQGAEETQYF
-	TRBJ1-2	TRBV2	-	TGTGCCAGCAGTGATTTTTCTCAGGGACGGGTCGATGGCTACACCTTC	CASSDFSQGRVDGYTF
-	TRBJ1-2	TRBV5-1	-	TGCGCCAGCAGCTTGGAGAGTAGGGCCAGCTATGGCTACACCTTC	CASSLESRASYGYTF
TRBD2	TRBJ2-3	TRBV11-2	-	TGTGCCAGCAGCTTAGGGACCGGGACTAGCTTGAATACGCAGTATTTT	CASSLGTGTSLNTQYF
TRBD2	TRBJ2-3	TRBV28	-	TGTGCCAGCAGTTTATCGGGACTAGCGGAAACAGATACGCAGTATTTT	CASSLSGLAETDTQYF
TRBD2	TRBJ2-1	TRBV28	-	TGTGCCAGCAGTCTTCTAGCGGGATCCTACAATGAGCAGTTCTTC	CASSLLAGSYNEQFF
-	TRBJ1-2	TRBV18	once	TGTGCCAGCTCACCACCTGAAATTAACTATGGCTACACCTTC	CASSPPEINYGYTF
-	TRBJ1-6	TRBV6-4	-	TGTGCCAGGGAGGACAGATTTGATTCACCCCTCCACTTT	CAREDRFDSPLHF
-	TRBJ2-7	TRBV5-6	-	TGTGCCAGCAGCCCAAACGCCTACGAGCAGTACTTC	CASSPNAYEQYF
TRBD1	TRBJ1-5	TRBV6-6	-	TGTGCCAGCAGTTCGACCGGGACAGGGGGCAATCAGCCCCAGCATTTT	CASSSTGTGGNQPQHF
-	TRBJ1-4	TRBV2	-	TGTGCCAGCAACAAGCCGCAGCACGAAAAACTGTTTTTT	CASNKPQHEKLFF
-	TRBJ2-2	TRBV19	-	TGTGCCAGTAGTATTCCCCTACCGAACACCGGGGAGCTGTTTTTT	CASSIPLPNTGELFF
-	TRBJ1-3	TRBV28	-	TGTGCCAGCAGTCCCCCCCGGGACGGCGTCACCATATATTTT	CASSPPRDGVTIYF
-	TRBJ1-1	TRBV19	-	TGTGCCAGTAGGGGCGTGGGCACTGAAGCTTTCTTT	CASRGVGTEAFF
TRBD2	TRBJ2-7	TRBV5-4	-	TGTGCCAGCAGCCCTGGAAAGGCTAGCGGGAGCCTAGGTTTCTACGAGCAGTACTTC	CASSPGKASGSLGFYEQYF
-	TRBJ2-7	TRBV18	-	TGTACCAGCTCACCAAACCCCCGACCGGGTGAGCAGTACTTC	CTSSPNPRPGEQYF
-	TRBJ1-2	TRBV6-1	-	TGTGCCAGCAGTGAAAGCCGGGCAGGGGCGTATGGCTACACCTTC	CASSESRAGAYGYTF
-	TRBJ2-5	TRBV6-6	-	TGTGCCAGCAGTTACTTAGGCATAGGCATGGAGACCCAGTACTTC	CASSYLGIGMETQYF